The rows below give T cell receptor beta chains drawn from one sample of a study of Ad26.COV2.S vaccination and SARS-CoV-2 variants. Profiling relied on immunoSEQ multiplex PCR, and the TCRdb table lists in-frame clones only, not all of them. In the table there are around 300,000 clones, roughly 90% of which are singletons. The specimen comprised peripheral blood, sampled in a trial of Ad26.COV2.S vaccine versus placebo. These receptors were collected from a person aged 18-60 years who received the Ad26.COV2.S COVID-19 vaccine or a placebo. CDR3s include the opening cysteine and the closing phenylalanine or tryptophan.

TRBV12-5 CASGLVTPRQGAVFSYNSPLHF
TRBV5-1 CASSSGTDTQYF
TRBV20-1 CSASDRKGDSTDTQYF
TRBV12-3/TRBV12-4 CAVVVGNQPQHF
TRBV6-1 CASSEGFGTGSWNQPQHF
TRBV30 CAWSGTVDGYTF
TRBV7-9 CASSLDAGNYGYTF
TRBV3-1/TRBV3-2 CASSVLGSPLHF
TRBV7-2 CASSLWVGPASYEQYF
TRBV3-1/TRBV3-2 CARTPDNSDTEAFF
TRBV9 CASSVGGGQNYGYTF
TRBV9 CASSPSRGPNTEAFF
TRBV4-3 CASSHVLLAVNTGELFF